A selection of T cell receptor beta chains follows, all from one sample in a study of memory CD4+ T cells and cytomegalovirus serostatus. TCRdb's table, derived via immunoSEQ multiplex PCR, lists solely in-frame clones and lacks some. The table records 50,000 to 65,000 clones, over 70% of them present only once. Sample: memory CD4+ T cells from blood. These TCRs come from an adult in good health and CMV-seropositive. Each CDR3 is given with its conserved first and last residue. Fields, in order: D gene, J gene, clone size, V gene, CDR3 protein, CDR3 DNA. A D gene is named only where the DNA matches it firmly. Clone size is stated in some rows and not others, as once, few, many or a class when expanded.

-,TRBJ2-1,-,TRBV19,CASSDFDEQFF,TGTGCCAGTAGCGACTTCGATGAGCAGTTCTTC
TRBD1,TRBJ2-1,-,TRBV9,CASSVGGQGANEQFF,TGTGCCAGCAGCGTGGGTGGGCAGGGGGCGAATGAGCAGTTCTTC
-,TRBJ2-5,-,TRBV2,CASSPEETQYF,TGTGCCAGCAGTCCTGAAGAGACCCAGTACTTC
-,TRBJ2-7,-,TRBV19,CASSIVAGSYEQYF,TGTGCCAGTAGTATAGTAGCAGGAAGCTACGAGCAGTACTTC
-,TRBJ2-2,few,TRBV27,CASSLFGQGNTGELFF,TGTGCCAGCAGTTTATTTGGCCAGGGGAACACCGGGGAGCTGTTTTTT
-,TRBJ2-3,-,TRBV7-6,CASSQSTDTQYF,TGTGCCAGCAGCCAAAGCACAGATACGCAGTATTTT
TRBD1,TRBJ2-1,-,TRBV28,CASSTIRTGGNEQFF,TGTGCCAGCAGTACCATTAGGACAGGGGGCAATGAGCAGTTCTTC
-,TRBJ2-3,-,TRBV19,CASSQQGGTDTQYF,TGTGCCAGTAGTCAACAGGGAGGCACAGATACGCAGTATTTT
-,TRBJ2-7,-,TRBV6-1,CASSGWMTSYEQYF,TGTGCCAGCAGTGGGTGGATGACGTCCTACGAGCAGTACTTC
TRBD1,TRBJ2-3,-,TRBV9,CASSPGDRGGVDTQYF,TGTGCCAGCAGCCCGGGCGACAGGGGGGGCGTAGATACGCAGTATTTT
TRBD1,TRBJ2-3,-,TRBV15,CATSRPNRGRNTDTQYF,TGTGCCACCAGCAGACCGAACAGGGGCCGAAACACAGATACGCAGTATTTT
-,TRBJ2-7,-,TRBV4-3,CASSQSRSASYEQYF,TGCGCCAGCAGCCAGTCCCGATCCGCGAGCTACGAGCAGTACTTC
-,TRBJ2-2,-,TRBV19,CASMPLTVTGELFF,TGTGCCTCCATGCCCCTCACCGTCACCGGGGAGCTGTTTTTT
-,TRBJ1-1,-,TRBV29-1,CSVGWGTTEAFF,TGCAGCGTTGGATGGGGGACCACTGAAGCTTTCTTT
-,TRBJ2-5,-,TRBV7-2,CASSPVRDFQETQYF,TGTGCCAGCAGCCCCGTCAGGGATTTCCAAGAGACCCAGTACTTC
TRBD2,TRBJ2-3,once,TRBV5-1,CASSFWSSGGLTDTQYF,TGCGCCAGCAGCTTCTGGTCTAGCGGGGGATTAACAGATACGCAGTATTTT
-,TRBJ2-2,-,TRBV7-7,CASSLGLPNTGELFF,TGTGCTAGCAGCCTGGGACTCCCGAACACCGGGGAGCTGTTTTTT
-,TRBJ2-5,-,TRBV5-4,CASSLGGPWETQYF,TGTGCCAGCAGCTTGGGGGGCCCCTGGGAGACCCAGTACTTC
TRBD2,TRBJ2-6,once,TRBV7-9,CAVRGLGGANVLTF,TGTGCCGTAAGAGGACTAGGTGGAGCCAACGTCCTGACTTTC
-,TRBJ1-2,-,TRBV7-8,CASSSAGRNSRGYTF,TGTGCCAGCAGCTCCGCGGGACGGAACTCTAGGGGCTACACCTTC
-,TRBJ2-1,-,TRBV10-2,CASRGGQGANEQFF,TGCGCCAGCAGGGGGGGGCAGGGGGCGAATGAGCAGTTCTTC
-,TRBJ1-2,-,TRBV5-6,CASSRDGNGYTF,TGTGCCAGCAGCCGGGACGGAAATGGCTACACCTTC
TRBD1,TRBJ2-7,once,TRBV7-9,CASSSQGAGEQYF,TGTGCCAGCAGCTCGCAGGGGGCGGGGGAGCAGTACTTC
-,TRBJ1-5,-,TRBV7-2,CASSPGRDQPQHF,TGTGCCAGCAGCCCCGGACGGGATCAGCCCCAGCATTTT
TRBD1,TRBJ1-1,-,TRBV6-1,CASSAFDRGNTEAFF,TGTGCCAGCAGTGCGTTTGACAGGGGGAACACTGAAGCTTTCTTT
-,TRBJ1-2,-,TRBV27,CASTSFLTRRGAGYGYTF,TGTGCCAGCACCAGTTTTCTCACACGCCGGGGGGCGGGCTATGGCTACACCTTC
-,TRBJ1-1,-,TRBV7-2,CASRQGMNTEAFF,TGTGCCAGCAGGCAGGGTATGAACACTGAAGCTTTCTTT
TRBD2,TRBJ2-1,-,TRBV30,CAWSVPPNSGYNEQFF,TGTGCCTGGAGTGTACCCCCGAATAGCGGGTACAATGAGCAGTTCTTC
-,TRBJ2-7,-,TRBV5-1,CASSLGGAGSYEQYF,TGCGCCAGCAGCTTGGGCGGGGCTGGTTCCTACGAGCAGTACTTC
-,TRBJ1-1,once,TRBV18,CASSREEMNTEAFF,TGTGCCAGCTCACGCGAGGAAATGAACACTGAAGCTTTCTTT
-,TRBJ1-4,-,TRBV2,CASSDRGFKEKLFF,TGTGCCAGCAGTGACAGGGGCTTTAAGGAAAAACTGTTTTTT
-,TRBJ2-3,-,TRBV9,CASSVGRGLTGQYF,TGTGCCAGCAGCGTAGGGAGGGGGCTCACGGGGCAGTATTTT
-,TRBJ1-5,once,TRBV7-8,CASSRLEGPNQPQHF,TGTGCCAGCAGCCGCCTCGAGGGACCTAATCAGCCCCAGCATTTT
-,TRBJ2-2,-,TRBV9,CASRSGNTGELFF,TGTGCCAGCAGAAGCGGGAACACCGGGGAGCTGTTTTTT
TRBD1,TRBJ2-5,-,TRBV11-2,CASSRRGTGWERTQYF,TGTGCCAGCAGCAGACGGGGGACAGGGTGGGAAAGGACCCAGTACTTC
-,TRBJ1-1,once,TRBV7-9,CASTLEGMNTEAFF,TGTGCCAGCACCCTTGAGGGAATGAACACTGAAGCTTTCTTT
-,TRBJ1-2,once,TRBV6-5,CASSYSLNQINYGYTF,TGTGCCAGCAGTTACTCGTTAAATCAGATCAACTATGGCTACACCTTC
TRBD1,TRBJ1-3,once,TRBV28,CASSLAGQGTTIYF,TGTGCCAGCAGTTTAGCCGGACAGGGGACCACCATATATTTT
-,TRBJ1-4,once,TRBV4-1,CASSDRPGANEKLFF,TGCGCCAGCAGCGACAGGCCGGGTGCTAATGAAAAACTGTTTTTT
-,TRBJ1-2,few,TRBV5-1,CASSFDGAYYGYTF,TGCGCCAGCAGCTTCGACGGGGCCTACTATGGCTACACCTTC
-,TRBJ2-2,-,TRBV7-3,CASALGGPGELFF,TGTGCCAGCGCGTTAGGTGGGCCCGGGGAGCTGTTTTTT
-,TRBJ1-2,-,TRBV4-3,CASSQSRNLLAGGYTF,TGCGCCAGCAGCCAATCCCGGAACCTCCTGGCGGGGGGCTACACCTTC
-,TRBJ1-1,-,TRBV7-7,CASSSTVQTNLNTEAFF,TGTGCCAGCAGCTCGACTGTGCAGACAAACCTGAACACTGAAGCTTTCTTT
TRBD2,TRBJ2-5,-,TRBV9,CASSVGSAGLAPQETQYF,TGTGCCAGCAGCGTAGGATCCGCGGGACTAGCGCCACAAGAGACCCAGTACTTC
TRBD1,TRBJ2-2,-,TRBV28,CASRGGQLNTGELFF,TGTGCCAGCAGAGGGGGACAGCTGAACACCGGGGAGCTGTTTTTT
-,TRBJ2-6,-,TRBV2,CASTVESGANVLTF,TGTGCCAGCACAGTGGAGTCTGGGGCCAACGTCCTGACTTTC
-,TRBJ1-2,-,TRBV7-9,CASSSEVPGPDGYTF,TGTGCCAGCAGCTCAGAGGTTCCAGGGCCGGATGGCTACACCTTC
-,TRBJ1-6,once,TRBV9,CASSANPEGRSPLHF,TGTGCCAGCAGCGCCAACCCCGAGGGTCGGTCACCCCTCCACTTT
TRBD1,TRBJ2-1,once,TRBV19,CASSGRDRGDYNEQFF,TGTGCCAGTAGTGGACGGGACAGGGGGGACTACAATGAGCAGTTCTTC
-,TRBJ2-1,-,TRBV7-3,CASSETNNEQFF,TGTGCCAGCAGCGAGACTAATAATGAGCAGTTCTTC
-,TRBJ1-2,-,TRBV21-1,CASIDRGWGNYGYTF,TGTGCCAGCATCGACAGGGGCTGGGGGAACTATGGCTACACCTTC
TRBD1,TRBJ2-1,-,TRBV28,CASSSLPGQVTHEQFF,TGTGCCAGCAGTTCCTTACCGGGACAGGTCACTCATGAGCAGTTCTTC
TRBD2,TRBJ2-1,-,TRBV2,CARTTRTSGRSEQFF,TGTGCCAGAACTACCCGCACTAGCGGTCGCAGTGAGCAGTTCTTC
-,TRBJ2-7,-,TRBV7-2,CASSSSSYEQYF,TGTGCCAGCAGCTCCTCCTCCTACGAGCAGTACTTC